This T cell receptor beta chain was profiled in a study of technical replicates of blood from a handful of donors. Repertoires were generated with immunoSEQ multiplex PCR, while TCRdb's copy carries only in-frame clones and drops some. The sample consists of around 100,000 clones, 95% of them appearing once. The CDR3 extends over 16 amino acids. Trimming stripped 3 bases from V and 0 bases from J, with 11 bases between. Germline V gene sequence: CDR1 SGHTA, CDR2 FQGTGA. This chain joins TRBV7-3 and TRBJ1-4, with D possibly TRBD1 on 5 matching bases. The specimen sequenced was T cells isolated from PBMCs. The clonotype was recovered from a human donor in good health. The CDR3 DNA follows: TGTGCCAGCAGCTTTGGGCCAGGGTCAACTAATGAAAAACTGTTTTTT. Translation gives CASSFGPGSTNEKLFF.